This record looks at one T cell receptor (beta chain) sequence and its context. Its antigen is not identified. The treatment here: some 20 received Ad26.COV2.S at low or high dose, single or two shots; roughly five received placebo; per-sample allocation not given. Day 63 following the first vaccine or placebo injection was when the samples were taken. SARS-CoV-2 spike from the Wuhan strain was encoded by the vaccine, an Ad26 vector. Trimming stripped 6 bases from V and 0 bases from J, with 8 bases between. Germline V gives CDR1 LNHDA, CDR2 SQIVND (reference sequence). This CDR3 spans 13 amino acids. The data derive from a study of Ad26.COV2.S vaccination and SARS-CoV-2 variants. Study-level results: Using TCR breadth and depth analyses may have led to underestimated total T cell responses.

Produced via immunoSEQ multiplex PCR; TCRdb's table is partial and in-frame only. This table has a few hundred thousand clones, around 90% appearing once. This clonotype was obtained from a person between 18 and 59 years old who received the Ad26.COV2.S COVID-19 vaccine or a placebo. V and J are TRBV19 and TRBJ1-2; perhaps TRBD1 as D (5 bases). The material was peripheral blood, obtained in a trial of Ad26.COV2.S vaccine versus placebo. The CDR3: CASRDISNYGYTF. In nucleotides, the CDR3 is TGTGCCAGTAGGGACATTTCTAACTATGGCTACACCTTC.